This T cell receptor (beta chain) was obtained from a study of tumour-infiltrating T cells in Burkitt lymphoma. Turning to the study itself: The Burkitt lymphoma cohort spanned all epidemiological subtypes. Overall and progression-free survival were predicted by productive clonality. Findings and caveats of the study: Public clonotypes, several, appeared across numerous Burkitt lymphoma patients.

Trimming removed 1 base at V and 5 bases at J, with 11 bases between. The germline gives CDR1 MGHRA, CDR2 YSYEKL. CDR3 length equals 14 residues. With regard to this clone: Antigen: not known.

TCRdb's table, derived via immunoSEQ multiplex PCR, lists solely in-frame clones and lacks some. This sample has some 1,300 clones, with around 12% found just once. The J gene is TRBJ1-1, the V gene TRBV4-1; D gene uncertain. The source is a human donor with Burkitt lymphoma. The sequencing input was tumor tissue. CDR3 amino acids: CASSQAAGSTEAFF. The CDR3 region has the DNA TGCGCCAGCAGCCAAGCGGCCGGGAGTACTGAAGCTTTCTTT.